This TCR beta chain derives from a study of blood T cell repertoires in COVID-19. The overall study: Italy, Spain and the United States were the sources of the convalescent and acute COVID-19 samples.

This CDR3 has 14 residues. The V gene's germline CDR1 is SEHNR and CDR2 FQNEAQ (reference sequence). Trimming pared 4 bases from V and 6 bases from J, leaving 12 bases between. Sequenced by immunoSEQ multiplex PCR; TCRdb stores in-frame clones only, minus some. The sample has 95,000 to 150,000 clones; about four fifths are singletons. The sequencing sample was made of peripheral blood. This TCR came from an older man with acute or convalescent COVID-19. This rearrangement joins TRBV7-9 to TRBJ1-4; tentative D call: TRBD1 (5 bases). In DNA, the CDR3 is TGTGCCAGCAGCTCTCCGGGACTAGATGAAAAACTGTTTTTT. Translation gives CASSSPGLDEKLFF.